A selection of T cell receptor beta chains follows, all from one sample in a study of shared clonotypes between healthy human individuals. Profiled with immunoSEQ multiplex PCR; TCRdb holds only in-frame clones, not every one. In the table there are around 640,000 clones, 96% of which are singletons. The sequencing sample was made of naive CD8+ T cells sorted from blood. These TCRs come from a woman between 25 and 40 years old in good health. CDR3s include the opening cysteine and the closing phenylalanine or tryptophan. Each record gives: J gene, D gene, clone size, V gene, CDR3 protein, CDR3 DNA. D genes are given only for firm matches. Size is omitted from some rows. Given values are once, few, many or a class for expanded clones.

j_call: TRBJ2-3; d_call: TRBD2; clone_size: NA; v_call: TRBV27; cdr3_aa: CASSLLAGGPPTQYF; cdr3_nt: TGTGCCAGCAGTTTACTAGCGGGAGGGCCTCCTACGCAGTATTTT
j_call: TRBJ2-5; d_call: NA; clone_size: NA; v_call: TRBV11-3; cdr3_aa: CASSYTDQETQYF; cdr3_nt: TGTGCCAGCAGCTATACGGATCAAGAGACCCAGTACTTC
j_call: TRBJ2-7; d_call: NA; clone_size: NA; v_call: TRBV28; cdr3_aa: CASSLGRGGYEQYF; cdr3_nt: TGTGCCAGCAGTTTGGGCAGGGGGGGCTACGAGCAGTACTTC
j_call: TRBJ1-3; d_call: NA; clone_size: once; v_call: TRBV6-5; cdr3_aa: CASRSRSGNTIYF; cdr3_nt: TGTGCCAGCAGGTCCCGCTCTGGAAACACCATATATTTT
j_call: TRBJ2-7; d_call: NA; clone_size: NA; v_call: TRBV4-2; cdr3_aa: CASSQDWAAYGSYEQYF; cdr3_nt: TGTGCCAGCAGCCAAGACTGGGCTGCCTATGGCTCCTACGAGCAGTACTTC
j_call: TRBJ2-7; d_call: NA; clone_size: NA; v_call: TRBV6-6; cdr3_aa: CASSYSQGLSYEQYF; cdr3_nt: TGTGCCAGCAGTTACTCCCAGGGGCTCTCCTACGAGCAGTACTTC
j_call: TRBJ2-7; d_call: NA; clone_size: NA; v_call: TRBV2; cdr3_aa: CASSEGTHYEQYF; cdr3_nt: TGTGCCAGCAGTGAGGGCACCCACTACGAGCAGTACTTC
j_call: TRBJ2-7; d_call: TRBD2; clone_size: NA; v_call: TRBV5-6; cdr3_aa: CASSFAPSGSPEQYF; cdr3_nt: TGTGCCAGCAGCTTTGCCCCTAGCGGGAGTCCCGAGCAGTACTTC
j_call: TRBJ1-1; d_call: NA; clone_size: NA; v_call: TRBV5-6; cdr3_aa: CASSLMTNEAFF; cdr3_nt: TGTGCCAGCAGCTTGATGACAAATGAAGCTTTCTTT
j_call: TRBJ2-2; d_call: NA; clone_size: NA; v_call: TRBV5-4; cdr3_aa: CASSFPESPGELFF; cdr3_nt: TGTGCCAGCAGCTTCCCGGAGAGTCCCGGGGAGCTGTTTTTT
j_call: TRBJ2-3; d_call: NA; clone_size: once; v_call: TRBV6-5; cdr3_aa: CASSYSAGFTDTQYF; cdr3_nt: TGTGCCAGCAGTTACTCAGCAGGATTCACAGATACGCAGTATTTT
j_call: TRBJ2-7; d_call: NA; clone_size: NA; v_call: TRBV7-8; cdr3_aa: CASSPAGSNLEQYF; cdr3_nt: TGTGCCAGCAGCCCCGCGGGCAGCAATTTGGAGCAGTACTTC
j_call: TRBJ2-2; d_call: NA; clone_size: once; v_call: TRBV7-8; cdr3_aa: CASSHPLTRRDTGELFF; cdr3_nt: TGTGCCAGCAGCCATCCCCTAACAAGGCGGGACACCGGGGAGCTGTTTTTT
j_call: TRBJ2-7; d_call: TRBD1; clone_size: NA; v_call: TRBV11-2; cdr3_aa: CASSENRGPYEQYF; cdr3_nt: TGTGCCAGCAGCGAAAACAGGGGTCCCTACGAGCAGTACTTC
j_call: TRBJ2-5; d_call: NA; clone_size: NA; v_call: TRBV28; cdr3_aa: CASSEDARTQETQYF; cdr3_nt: TGTGCCAGCAGTGAGGACGCCCGAACACAAGAGACCCAGTACTTC
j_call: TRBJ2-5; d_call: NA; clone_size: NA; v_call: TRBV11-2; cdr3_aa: CASSSVETQYF; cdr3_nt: TGTGCCAGCAGCTCGGTAGAGACCCAGTACTTC
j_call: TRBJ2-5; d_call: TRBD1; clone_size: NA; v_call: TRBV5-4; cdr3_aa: CASSRTGLNQETQYF; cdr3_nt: TGTGCCAGCAGCCGGACAGGGTTAAACCAAGAGACCCAGTACTTC
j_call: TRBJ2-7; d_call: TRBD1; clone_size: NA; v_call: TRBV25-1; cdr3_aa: CASSDPERTGLYEQYF; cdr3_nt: TGTGCCAGCAGTGATCCTGAACGGACAGGACTCTACGAGCAGTACTTC
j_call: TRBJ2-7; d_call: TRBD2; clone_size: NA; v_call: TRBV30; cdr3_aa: CAGTGGSEQYF; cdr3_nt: TGTGCCGGGACGGGAGGGAGCGAGCAGTACTTC
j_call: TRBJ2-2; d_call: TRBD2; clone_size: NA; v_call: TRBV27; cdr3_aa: CASSQYHTSGRAGAGELFF; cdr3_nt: TGTGCCAGCAGCCAATATCATACTAGCGGGAGGGCCGGAGCCGGGGAGCTGTTTTTT
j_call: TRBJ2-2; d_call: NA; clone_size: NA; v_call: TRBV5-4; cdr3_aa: CASSHPGGAATNTGELFF; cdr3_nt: TGTGCCAGCAGCCACCCCGGCGGGGCCGCGACTAACACCGGGGAGCTGTTTTTT
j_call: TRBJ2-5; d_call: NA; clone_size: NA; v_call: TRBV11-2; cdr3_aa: CASSFGRSKISQYF; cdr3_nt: TGTGCCAGCAGCTTCGGGCGGTCCAAGATTTCCCAGTACTTC
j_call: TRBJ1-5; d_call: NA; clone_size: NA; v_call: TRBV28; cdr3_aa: CASSFGLGYNQPQHF; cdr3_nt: TGTGCCAGCAGTTTTGGGCTAGGGTACAATCAGCCCCAGCATTTT
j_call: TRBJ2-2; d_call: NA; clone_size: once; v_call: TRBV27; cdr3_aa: CASRVGVYTGELFF; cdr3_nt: TGTGCCAGCAGGGTGGGCGTTTACACCGGGGAGCTGTTTTTT
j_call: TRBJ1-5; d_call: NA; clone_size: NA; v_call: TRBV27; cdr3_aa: CASREQGGNQPQHF; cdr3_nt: TGTGCCAGCAGAGAACAGGGCGGCAATCAGCCCCAGCATTTT
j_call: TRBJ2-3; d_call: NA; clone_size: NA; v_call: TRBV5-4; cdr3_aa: CASRPADTDTQYF; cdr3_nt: TGTGCCAGCAGGCCCGCCGACACAGATACGCAGTATTTT
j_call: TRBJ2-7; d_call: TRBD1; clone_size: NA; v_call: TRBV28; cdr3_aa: CASSSDRERVWYEQYF; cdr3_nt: TGTGCCAGCAGTTCCGACAGGGAACGTGTATGGTACGAGCAGTACTTC